This T cell receptor (beta chain) was recovered during a study of early T cells in non-severe SARS-CoV-2 infection. Whole-study context: Sequencing of bulk RNA from unsorted whole blood was done, without chain pairing.

In the library, individual cDNA molecules carried attached unique molecular identifiers. TCRdb fed the 5' RACE reads into MiXCR, producing one record per CDR3 protein. The sample holds roughly 120,000 distinct CDR3 sequences, about 12% seen once. This clonotype was seen ten or more times. Its specificity is not known. Findings and limits, study-wide: Matching against VDJdb likely underestimated virus-specific expansions, favoring anti-spike CD8.

The sequenced sample was whole blood, obtained at baseline. The sequence was obtained from an adult who was a healthcare worker with PCR-confirmed SARS-CoV-2 infection or an uninfected control (not recorded which).

The CDR3 is CSAVRGNTEAFF. The CDR3 region has the DNA TGCAGTGCGGTACGGGGCAACACTGAAGCTTTCTTT. J is TRBJ1-1 and V is TRBV20-1; possibly TRBD1 for D (5 bases). The germline V gene encodes CDR1 DFQATT and CDR2 SNEGSKA (reference sequence). V lost 6 bases and J lost 2, with 10 bases in between. CDR3 length equals 12 residues.